The 8 T cell receptor beta chains below were found in one sample sequenced in a study of tissue T cells after allogeneic stem cell transplantation. This sample's time point: mouse harvest day 7 after allogeneic transplant. The graft held 10^6 splenic CD5+ T cells and 10^7 T-cell-depleted bone marrow cells. Measured with immunoSEQ multiplex PCR; TCRdb has only the in-frame clones, and not every one. The repertoire consists of some 4,000 clones, with roughly 50% occurring once and the leading ten covering 10%. The material sequenced was lymph node tissue. Receptors originate from a female BALB/c mouse given C57BL/6 T cells with graft-versus-host disease after an allogeneic hematopoietic cell transplant.

Notes on this clone: These gene names are mouse names. The read terminates 1 residue before the CDR3 end, so the remaining end is supplied by the germline J gene. The chain links TRBV31 to TRBJ2-5; 7 bases match TRBD2. The CDR3 has 17 amino acids. The trim removed 0 bases at V and 0 bases at J, leaving 9 bases unmatched. In germline, CDR1 is GKSSPN, CDR2 SITVG. CDR3 bases read: TGTGCCTGGAGTCTAGGGAACTGGGGAGATAACCAAGACACCCAGTAC. It translates to CAWSLGNWGDNQDTQY. The whole CDR3 reads CAWSLGNWGDNQDTQYF.

This clone was counted between two and nine times. Gene names refer to mouse genes. The read gets to within 1 residue of the CDR3 end, and the germline J gene fills in the rest. V and J are TRBV26 and TRBJ2-7; 11 nucleotides align to TRBD2. Unmatched junction bases numbered 5, after V lost 4 bases and J lost 3 bases. Germline CDR1 KGHPV, CDR2 FQNQEV (reference sequence). The CDR3 extends over 15 amino acids. The chain's CDR3 is CASSPGLGGLYEQYF. Partial CDR3 DNA: TGTGCCAGCAGTCCAGGACTGGGGGGCCTCTATGAACAGTAC.

This clone was found a few times. Gene and germline names: mouse. From the germline J gene comes the end of the CDR3, since the read stops 1 residue before it. The genes are TRBV19 and TRBJ2-7; 9 bases fit TRBD2. The V gene's germline CDR1 is FNHDT and CDR2 SITEND (reference sequence). V dropped 4 bases and J dropped 4; count of bases not matched to a gene: 6. This CDR3 has 14 amino acids. CDR3 sequence: CASSPSTGGYEQYF. The sequenced part of the CDR3 DNA is TGTGCCAGCAGTCCATCGACTGGGGGTTATGAACAGTAC.

This clone came up a few times. Germline and genes here are mouse. The CDR3 extends 1 residue past the end of the read, so its final part is completed from the germline J gene. This chain connects TRBV13-2 to TRBJ2-2; 7 bases line up with TRBD1. V lost 3 bases, J lost 1 base, and 6 bases stayed unmatched. Per germline, CDR1 NNHNN and CDR2 SYGAGS (reference sequence). The CDR3 covers 16 residues. CDR3 DNA, as far as it was read: TGTGCCAGCGGTGTCCCCCGGGACAGAAACACCGGGCAGCTCTAC. This gives the protein CASGVPRDRNTGQLY. The entire CDR3 sequence reads CASGVPRDRNTGQLYF.

On this clone: The germline and genes are mouse ones. Read sequence stops 1 residue before the CDR3 end, and the germline J gene provides the missing end. The chain recombines TRBV14 with TRBJ2-2; no firm D call. The CDR3 sequence is 13 residues long. CDR1 is SGHDT, CDR2 FRDEAV, per germline. V lost 1 base, J lost 4 bases, and 5 bases lay in between. CDR3 sequence: CASSFRPTGQLYF. The sequenced CDR3 bases are TGTGCCAGCAGTTTCAGGCCCACCGGGCAGCTCTAC. The variable domain in full, with the rest retrieved from reference TRBV14 and TRBJ2-2, is EAGVTQSPRYAVLQEGQAVSFWCDPISGHDTLYWYQQPRDQGPQLLVYFRDEAVIDNSQLPSDRFSAVRPKGTNSTLKIQSAKQGDTATYLCASSFRPTGQLYFGEGSKLTVL.

Of note for this clone: Genes here carry mouse names. The DNA ends 1 residue before the CDR3 does, and the rest of the CDR3 is filled in from the germline J gene. V is TRBV5 and J is TRBJ2-7; D ambiguous. From germline, CDR1 is LGHNA and CDR2 YNLKQL (reference sequence). V was trimmed by 4 bases and J by 2 bases, leaving 9 bases between them. This CDR3 comprises 13 residues. Partial CDR3 DNA: TGTGCCAGCAGCCTCCGAGCAGCCTATGAACAGTAC. Translation: CASSLRAAYEQY. In full, the CDR3 reads CASSLRAAYEQYF.

Note on this clone: Gene labels here are mouse ones. Read data end 1 residue before the CDR3 end; the end is taken from the germline J gene. The rearrangement joins TRBV12-1 to TRBJ2-1; TRBD2 agrees at 9 bases. Germline assignment: CDR1 SGHSN and CDR2 HYEKVE. Trimming took 2 bases from V and 1 from J; bases not matched to a gene: 5. This CDR3 comprises 16 residues. The CDR3 spells CASSQPTGGNYAEQFF. CDR3 DNA, as far as it was read: TGTGCCAGCTCTCAACCCACTGGGGGGAACTATGCTGAGCAGTTC.

As for this clone: Germline and genes here are mouse. The sequenced fragment ends 1 residue before the CDR3 boundary, so the rest is inferred from the germline J gene. This chain connects TRBV19 to TRBJ2-1; 8 bases match TRBD2. Unmatched junction bases numbered 4, after V lost 2 bases and J lost 6 bases. The germline CDR1 and CDR2 sequences are FNHDT and SITEND (reference sequence). The CDR3 length is 14 residues. The CDR3 DNA, read in part, is TGTGCCAGCAGTATGGGGGGGCGCTTTGCTGAGCAGTTC. This translates into CASSMGGRFAEQF. The CDR3 in its entirety is CASSMGGRFAEQFF.